The clone carrying this T cell receptor (beta chain) has only one observation. The record originates from a study of cytomegalovirus exposure and HLA in healthy donors. Clones were read by immunoSEQ multiplex PCR, and TCRdb kept only the in-frame ones, dropping some. The sample yields about 240,000 clones, around 86% seen once. The length of the CDR3 is 18 residues. V trimming: 4 bases; J trimming: 0 bases; junction bases outside the gene matches: 7. Looked up from germline, CDR1 is SGHRS and CDR2 is YFSETQ. The receptor was isolated from a woman in her 30s in good health and CMV-seropositive. V usage is TRBV5-1 and J usage is TRBJ2-6; 10 bases agree with TRBD1. The sequenced sample consisted of PBMCs. The DNA for the CDR3 is TGCGCCAGCAGCCCGGGACAGGGGAGGGTCTCTGGGGCCAACGTCCTGACTTTC. This codes for CASSPGQGRVSGANVLTF.